This T cell receptor beta chain was identified in a study of shared clonotypes between healthy human individuals. Study context: CD8 memory received one plate per donor, CD8 naive two, CD4 memory three and CD4 naive three. Overall study results and limits: Approximately 5.4% of naive CD4 clonotypes were common to several donors.

The CDR3 loop spans 13 amino acids. Germline V gene sequence: CDR1 MNHEY, CDR2 SVGAGI. V lost 4 bases and J lost 2, with 9 bases in between. The assay was immunoSEQ multiplex PCR, and TCRdb's table has in-frame clones only and misses some. The sample holds about 1.4 million clones; about 96% are singletons and the top ten take over 1%. Worth noting for this clone: The antigen remains undetermined.

The receptor was isolated from a man aged 25 to 40 in good health. The sample was naive CD4+ T cells sorted from blood. Regarding subset: CD45RA+ positively selected. The J gene is TRBJ2-7, the V gene TRBV6-5; D not resolved. CDR3 in DNA: TGTGCCAGCAGTTCCTCTCGGACCTACGAGCAGTACTTC. Residues: CASSSSRTYEQYF.